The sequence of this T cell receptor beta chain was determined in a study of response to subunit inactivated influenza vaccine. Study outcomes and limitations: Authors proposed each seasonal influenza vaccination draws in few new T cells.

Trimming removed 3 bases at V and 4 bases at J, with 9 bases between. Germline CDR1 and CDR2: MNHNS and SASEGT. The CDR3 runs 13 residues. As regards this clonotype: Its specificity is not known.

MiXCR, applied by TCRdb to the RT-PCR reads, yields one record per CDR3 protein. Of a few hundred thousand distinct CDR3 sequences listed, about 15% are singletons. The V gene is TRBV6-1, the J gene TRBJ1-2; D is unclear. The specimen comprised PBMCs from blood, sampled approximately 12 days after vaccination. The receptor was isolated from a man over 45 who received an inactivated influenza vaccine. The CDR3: CASSDRGSYGYTF. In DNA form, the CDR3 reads TGTGCCAGCAGTGACCGGGGTAGCTATGGCTACACCTTC.